This T cell receptor (beta chain) was obtained from a study of blood T cell repertoires in COVID-19. About the study: Both acute and convalescent COVID-19 samples were obtained from the United States, Italy and Spain. Sources were T cells, B-cell-depleted T cells, or PBMCs; the material itself was cDNA or gDNA.

CDR1 and CDR2 (germline): ENHRY, SYGVKD. CDR3 length: 15 amino acids. Trimming removed 10 bases from V and 5 bases from J; junction bases left unmatched: 9. Source study methods: Amplification from reference gene primers served as the basis for estimated nucleated cell counts. Some clones are missing from TCRdb's copy, which holds only in-frame ones; the method was immunoSEQ multiplex PCR. V, J and clone size are those of that table, while D and trimming were read from the DNA. The table has approximately 330,000 clones, roughly 90% seen once; the top ten hold roughly 4%. Sequencing was carried out using peripheral blood. This TCR derives from a woman aged 45-65 years with active or convalescent COVID-19. This chain connects TRBV10-3 to TRBJ2-3; 13 nucleotides agree with TRBD2. The CDR3 bases are TGTGCCACCGACAACGGACTAGCGGGAGTAGATACGCAGTATTTT. Its translation is CATDNGLAGVDTQYF.